The 9 T cell receptor beta chains below all came from one sample that was sequenced in a study of T cells in Graves' hyperthyroidism and ophthalmopathy. Authors of the study amplified TCR beta CDR3 regions from RNA transcripts. In the first-round RT-PCR of the TCR CDR3, the HTBI primer set was used. TCRdb fed the multiplex PCR reads into MiXCR, producing one record per CDR3 protein. Among around 300,000 distinct CDR3 sequences listed, roughly 15% were seen once. Sequencing was carried out using blood. Receptors originate from a woman aged 40 to 49 with Graves' hyperthyroidism.

The J gene is TRBJ1-6, the V gene TRBV2, with D maybe TRBD1 (5 bases). The germline V and J ends were trimmed by 4 bases and 6 bases, with 10 bases remaining between them. The germline CDR1 and CDR2 sequences are SNHLY and FYNNEI. This CDR3 is built from 14 residues. The chain's CDR3 is CASSVGQGNSPLHF. The DNA for the CDR3 is TGTGCCAGCAGTGTGGGGCAGGGTAATTCACCCCTCCACTTT.

Notes on this clonotype: The germline gene is not matched at one end of the junction; a read error may be the cause. This sequence joins TRBV10-3 and TRBJ1-2; D unclear. The CDR3 extends over 13 amino acids. Looked up from germline, CDR1 is ENHRY and CDR2 is SYGVKD. The chain's CDR3 is CASSYIVYYGYTF. As DNA, the CDR3 is TGTGCCAGCAGTTACATAGTCTACTATGGCTACACCTTC.

This clonotype has a count of ten or more. The gene calls are TRBV7-9 and TRBJ1-4, with D tentatively TRBD1 (6 bases). V was trimmed by 5 bases and J by 8 bases, leaving 15 bases between them. The CDR3 is made up of 14 amino acids. The germline CDR1 and CDR2 sequences are SEHNR and FQNEAQ (reference sequence). The CDR3 sequence is CASSRGQREEKLFF. CDR3 in DNA: TGTGCCAGCAGCCGCGGACAGAGGGAAGAAAAACTGTTTTTT.

About this clonotype: A clone one base away is much larger, so this may be a read error. The rearrangement links TRBV11-2 to TRBJ2-1, with a possible D match to TRBD1 (6 bases). The CDR3 is 14 residues long. Trimming removed 5 bases from V and 0 bases from J, with 8 bases in between. Looked up from germline, CDR1 is SGHAT and CDR2 is FQNNGV. CDR3 protein: CASSRTDSYNEQFF. The CDR3 DNA follows: TGTGCCAGCAGCCGGACAGACTCCTACAATGAGCAGTTCTTC. Drawing the rest from reference TRBV11-2 and TRBJ2-1, the complete variable domain is EAGVAQSPRYKIIEKRQSVAFWCNPISGHATLYWYQQILGQGPKLLIQFQNNGVVDDSQLPKDRFSAERLKGVDSTLKIQPAKLEDSAVYLCASSRTDSYNEQFFGPGTRLTVL.

CDR3: CASSEAGTGEGNQPQHF. For the CDR3, the DNA is TGTGCCAGCAGTGAAGCTGGGACAGGGGAGGGCAATCAGCCCCAGCATTTT. The V call is TRBV6-1, the J call TRBJ1-5; 10 bases fit TRBD1. The CDR3 is made up of 17 amino acids. V dropped 0 bases and J dropped 2; count of bases not matched to a gene: 4. CDR1 and CDR2 (germline): MNHNS, SASEGT.

This clonotype has ten or more counts. The gene calls are TRBV28 and TRBJ2-7; D unclear. Trimming removed 6 bases from V and 6 bases from J, with 9 bases in between. CDR1 and CDR2 from the germline V gene are MDHEN and SYDVKM. CDR3 size: 11 residues. In DNA, the CDR3 is TGTGCCAGCAGCCTAAAGATCGAGCAGTACTTC. It encodes CASSLKIEQYF. The whole variable domain, remainder taken from reference TRBV28 and TRBJ2-7, is DVKVTQSSRYLVKRTGEKVFLECVQDMDHENMFWYRQDPGLGLRLIYFSYDVKMKEKGDIPEGYSVSREKKERFSLILESASTNQTSMYLCASSLKIEQYFGPGTRLTVT.

This clonotype was seen many times. The CDR3 loop reads CASRGGASGEETQYF. The CDR3 DNA reads as TGTGCCAGCAGGGGGGGGGCTAGCGGGGAAGAGACCCAGTACTTC. This chain joins TRBV27 and TRBJ2-5, with 9 bases identical to TRBD2. This CDR3 contains 15 residues. The V gene's germline CDR1 is MNHEY and CDR2 SMNVEV (reference sequence). Trimming cost V 6 bases and J 3 bases; bases outside gene matches: 8.

The sample holds many counts of this clonotype. The gene calls are TRBV20-1 and TRBJ1-1, with D possibly matching TRBD1 (5 bases). CDR3 length: 14 residues. Germline V gene lookup returns CDR1 DFQATT and CDR2 SNEGSKA (reference sequence). V lost 0 bases and J 6 bases, leaving 14 bases between the germline ends. The chain's CDR3 is CSARDMKGLAEAFF. In DNA form, the CDR3 reads TGCAGTGCTAGAGATATGAAGGGGCTGGCTGAAGCTTTCTTT.

This clonotype appeared many times. This chain joins TRBV12-3 or TRBV12-4 and TRBJ2-5; D tentatively fits TRBD1 or TRBD2 (6 bases each). Deletions cut 0 bases from V and 5 bases from J, with 13 bases between. This CDR3 contains 15 residues. Written as DNA, the CDR3 is TGTGCCAGCAGTTTAGCATGGGGGGCGGAGGAGACCCAGTACTTC. This encodes CASSLAWGAEETQYF.